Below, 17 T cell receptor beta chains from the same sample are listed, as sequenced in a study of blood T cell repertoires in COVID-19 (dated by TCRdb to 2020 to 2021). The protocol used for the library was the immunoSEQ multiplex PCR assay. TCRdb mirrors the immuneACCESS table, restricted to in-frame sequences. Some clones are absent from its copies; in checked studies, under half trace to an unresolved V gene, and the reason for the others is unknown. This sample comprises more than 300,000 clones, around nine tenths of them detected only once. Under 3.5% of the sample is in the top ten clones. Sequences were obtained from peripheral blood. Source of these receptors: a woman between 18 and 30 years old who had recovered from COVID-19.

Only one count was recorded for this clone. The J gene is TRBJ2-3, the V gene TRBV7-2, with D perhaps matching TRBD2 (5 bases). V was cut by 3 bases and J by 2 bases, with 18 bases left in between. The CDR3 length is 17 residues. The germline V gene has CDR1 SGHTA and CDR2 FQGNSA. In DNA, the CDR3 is TGTGCCAGCAGCTTGCAATTAGGCCCCGGGATCACAGATACGCAGTATTTT. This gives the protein CASSLQLGPGITDTQYF.

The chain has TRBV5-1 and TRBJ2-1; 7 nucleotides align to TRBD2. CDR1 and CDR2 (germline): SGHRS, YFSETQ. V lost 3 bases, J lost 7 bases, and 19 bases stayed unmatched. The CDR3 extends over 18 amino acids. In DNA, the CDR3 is TGCGCCAGCAGCTATAGACTAGCAGGCAACCGAGGCGGGAATGAGCAGTTCTTC. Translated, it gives CASSYRLAGNRGGNEQFF. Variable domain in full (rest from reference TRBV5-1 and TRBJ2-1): KAGVTQTPRYLIKTRGQQVTLSCSPISGHRSVSWYQQTPGQGLQFLFEYFSETQRNKGNFPGRFSGRQFSNSRSEMNVSTLELGDSALYLCASSYRLAGNRGGNEQFFGPGTRLTVL.

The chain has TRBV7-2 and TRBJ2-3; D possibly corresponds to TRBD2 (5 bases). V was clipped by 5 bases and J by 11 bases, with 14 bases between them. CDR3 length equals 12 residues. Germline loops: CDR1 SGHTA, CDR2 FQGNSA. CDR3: CASSPDYSGQYF. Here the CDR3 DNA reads TGTGCCAGCAGCCCAGACTACTCGGGGCAGTATTTT.

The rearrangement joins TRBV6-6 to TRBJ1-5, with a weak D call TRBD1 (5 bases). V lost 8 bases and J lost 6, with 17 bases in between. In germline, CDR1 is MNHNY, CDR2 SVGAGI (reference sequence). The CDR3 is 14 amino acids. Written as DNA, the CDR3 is TGTGCCAGCTCTTACGGGGGTTACGGTCAGCCCCAGCATTTT. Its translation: CASSYGGYGQPQHF.

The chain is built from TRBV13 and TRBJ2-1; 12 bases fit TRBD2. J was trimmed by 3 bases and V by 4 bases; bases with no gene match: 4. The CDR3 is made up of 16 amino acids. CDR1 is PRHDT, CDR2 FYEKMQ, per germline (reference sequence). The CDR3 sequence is CASSSWTSGNYNEQFF. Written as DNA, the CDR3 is TGTGCCAGCAGCTCGTGGACTAGCGGGAACTACAATGAGCAGTTCTTC. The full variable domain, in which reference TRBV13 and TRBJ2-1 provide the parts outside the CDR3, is AAGVIQSPRHLIKEKRETATLKCYPIPRHDTVYWYQQGPGQDPQFLISFYEKMQSDKGSIPDRFSAQQFSDYHSELNMSSLELGDSALYFCASSSWTSGNYNEQFFGPGTRLTVL.

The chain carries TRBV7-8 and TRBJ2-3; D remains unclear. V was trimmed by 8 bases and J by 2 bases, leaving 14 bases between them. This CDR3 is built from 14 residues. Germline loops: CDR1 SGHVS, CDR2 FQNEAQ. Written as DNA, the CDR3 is TGTGCCAGCGAGGCTAGAAGCGTCACAGATACGCAGTATTTT. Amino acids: CASEARSVTDTQYF.

In DNA, the CDR3 is TGTGCCATCAGTGAGTCGATGGTCGGAGCGGGAGAACCCGATGAGCAGTTCTTC. Its translation: CAISESMVGAGEPDEQFF. The chain recombines TRBV10-3 with TRBJ2-1; TRBD2 matches at 8 bases. Germline V CDR1 and CDR2: ENHRY, SYGVKD. With V trimmed by 0 bases and J by 8 bases, 15 bases remained unmatched. This CDR3 is 18 amino acids long.

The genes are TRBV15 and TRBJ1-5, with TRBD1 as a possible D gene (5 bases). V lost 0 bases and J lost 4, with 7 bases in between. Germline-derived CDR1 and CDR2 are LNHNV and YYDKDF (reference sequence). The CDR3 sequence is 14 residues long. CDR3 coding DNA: TGTGCCACCAGCAGAGATGGGGGGAATCAGCCCCAGCATTTT. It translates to CATSRDGGNQPQHF.

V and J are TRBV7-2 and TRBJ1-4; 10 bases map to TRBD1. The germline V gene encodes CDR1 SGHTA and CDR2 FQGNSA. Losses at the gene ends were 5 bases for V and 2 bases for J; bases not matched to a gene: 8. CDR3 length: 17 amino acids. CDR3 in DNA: TGTGCCAGCAGCCGGGACAGGGGCGTGCAGACTAATGAAAAACTGTTTTTT. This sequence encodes CASSRDRGVQTNEKLFF.

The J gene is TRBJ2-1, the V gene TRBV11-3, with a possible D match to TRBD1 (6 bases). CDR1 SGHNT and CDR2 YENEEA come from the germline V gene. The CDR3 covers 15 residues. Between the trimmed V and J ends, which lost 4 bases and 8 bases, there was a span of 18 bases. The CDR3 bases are TGTGCCAGCAGCTCTAGGGACACCAGATGGGATGAGCAGTTCTTC. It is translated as CASSSRDTRWDEQFF.

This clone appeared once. The CDR3 DNA reads TGTGCCAGCAGTTACCGCGGGCGGGAGTTTGGGGAGCTGTTTTTT. This sequence encodes CASSYRGREFGELFF. V is TRBV6-2 or TRBV6-3 and J is TRBJ2-2, with 7 nucleotides matching TRBD2. The germline V gene encodes CDR1 MNHEY and CDR2 SVGEGT. This CDR3 has 15 residues. The trim removed 2 bases at V and 8 bases at J, leaving 8 bases unmatched.

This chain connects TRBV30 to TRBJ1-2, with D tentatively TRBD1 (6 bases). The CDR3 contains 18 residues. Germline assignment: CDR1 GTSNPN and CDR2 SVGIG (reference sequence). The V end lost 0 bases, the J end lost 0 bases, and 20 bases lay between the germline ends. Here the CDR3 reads CAWSVNFLGQRTNYGYTF. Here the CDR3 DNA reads TGTGCCTGGAGTGTTAACTTCTTAGGACAGCGAACTAACTATGGCTACACCTTC. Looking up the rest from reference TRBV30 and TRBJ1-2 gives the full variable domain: SQTIHQWPATLVQPVGSPLSLECTVEGTSNPNLYWYRQAAGRGLQLLFYSVGIGQISSEVPQNLSASRPQDRQFILSSKKLLLSDSGFYLCAWSVNFLGQRTNYGYTFGSGTRLTVV.

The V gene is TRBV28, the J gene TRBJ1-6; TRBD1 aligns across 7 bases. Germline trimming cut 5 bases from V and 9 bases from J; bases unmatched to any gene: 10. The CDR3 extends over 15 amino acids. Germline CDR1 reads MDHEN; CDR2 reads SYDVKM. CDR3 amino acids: CASSLPTGSRSPLHF. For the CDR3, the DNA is TGTGCCAGCAGTCTCCCGACAGGGTCTCGTTCACCCCTCCACTTT.

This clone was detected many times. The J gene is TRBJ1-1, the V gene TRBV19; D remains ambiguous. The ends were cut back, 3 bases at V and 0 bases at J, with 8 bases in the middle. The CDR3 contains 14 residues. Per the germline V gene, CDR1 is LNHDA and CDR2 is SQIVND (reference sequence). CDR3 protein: CASSMGRMNTEAFF. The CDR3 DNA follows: TGTGCCAGTAGTATGGGCAGGATGAACACTGAAGCTTTCTTT.

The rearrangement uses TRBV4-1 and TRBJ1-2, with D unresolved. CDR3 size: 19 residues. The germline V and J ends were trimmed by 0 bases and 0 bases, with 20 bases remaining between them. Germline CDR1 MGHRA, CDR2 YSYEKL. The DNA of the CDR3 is TGCGCCAGCAGCCAAGATCCACCCCGTTGGGCCTCCACTAACTATGGCTACACCTTC. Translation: CASSQDPPRWASTNYGYTF.

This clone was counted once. The CDR3 DNA follows: TGCGCCAGCAGCTTGGTGCCAGGGACCGGGGAGCTGTTTTTT. Translating gives CASSLVPGTGELFF. The chain recombines TRBV5-1 with TRBJ2-2, with D maybe TRBD1 (5 bases). The CDR3 runs to 14 residues. The ends were cut back, 0 bases at V and 5 bases at J, with 8 bases in the middle. CDR1 is SGHRS, CDR2 YFSETQ, per germline.

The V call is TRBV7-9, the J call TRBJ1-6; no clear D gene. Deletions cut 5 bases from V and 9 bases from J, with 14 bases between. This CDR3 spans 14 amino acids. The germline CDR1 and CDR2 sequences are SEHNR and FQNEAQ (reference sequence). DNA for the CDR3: TGTGCCAGCAGCGAGGAAACGAGGCGTTCACCCCTCCACTTT. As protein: CASSEETRRSPLHF.